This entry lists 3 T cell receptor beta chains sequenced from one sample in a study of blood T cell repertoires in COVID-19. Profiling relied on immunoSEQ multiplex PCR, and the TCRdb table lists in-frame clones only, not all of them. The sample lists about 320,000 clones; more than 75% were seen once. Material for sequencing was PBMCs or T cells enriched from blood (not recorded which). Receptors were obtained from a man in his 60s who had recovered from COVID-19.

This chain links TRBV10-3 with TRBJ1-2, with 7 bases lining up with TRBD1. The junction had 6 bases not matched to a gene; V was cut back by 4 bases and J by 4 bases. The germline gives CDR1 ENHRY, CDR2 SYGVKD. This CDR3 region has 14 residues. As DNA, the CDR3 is TGTGCCATCAGTGCCAGGGACAGTATCTATGGCTACACCTTC. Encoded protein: CAISARDSIYGYTF.

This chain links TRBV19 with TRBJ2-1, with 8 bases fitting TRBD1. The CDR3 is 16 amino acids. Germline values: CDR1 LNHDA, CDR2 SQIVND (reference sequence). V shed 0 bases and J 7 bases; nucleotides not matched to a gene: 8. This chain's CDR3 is CASSIDPGGAGNEQFF. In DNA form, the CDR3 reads TGTGCCAGTAGTATAGATCCAGGGGGCGCGGGAAATGAGCAGTTCTTC.

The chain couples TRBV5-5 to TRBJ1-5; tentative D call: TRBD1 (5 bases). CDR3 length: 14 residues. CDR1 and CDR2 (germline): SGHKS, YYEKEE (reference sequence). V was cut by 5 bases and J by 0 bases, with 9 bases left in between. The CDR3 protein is CASRPGHSNQPQHF. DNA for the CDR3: TGTGCCAGCAGACCTGGACATAGCAATCAGCCCCAGCATTTT.